The present TCR beta chain was sequenced within a study of shared T cell receptors in the human thymus. Per germline, CDR1 LNHDA and CDR2 SQIVND (reference sequence). The CDR3 length is 15 residues. V gave up 5 bases and J gave up 3 bases; unmatched junction bases: 5. Some clones are missing from TCRdb's copy, which holds only in-frame ones; the method was immunoSEQ multiplex PCR. Of approximately 760,000 clones detected, approximately 85% appear once; the ten largest clones hold roughly 0.01%. Separately, the same data were catalogued under a study of human thymus T cells. This second report adds: Resections obtained during corrective heart surgery supplied the thymus tissue. The authors found apparently biased V and J gene usage in thymic and blood repertoires. Thymic TCR repertoires of unrelated people reportedly overlapped highly.

This chain joins TRBV19 and TRBJ2-3; 10 nucleotides align to TRBD2. This TCR was sampled from a girl under three years old with a congenital heart defect. The sequenced sample consisted of thymocytes. The CDR3 spells CASSSAGGTTDTQYF. The CDR3 DNA follows: TGTGCCAGTAGTTCAGCGGGGGGGACGACAGATACGCAGTATTTT.